This T cell receptor beta chain was sequenced in a study of patients and donors after allogeneic stem cell transplantation. TCRdb fed the RT-PCR reads into MiXCR, producing one record per CDR3 protein. Among about 110,000 distinct CDR3 sequences listed, approximately 35% were seen once. This clonotype was seen more than once but under ten times. Sample: blood, either unsorted or a sorted T cell fraction (not recorded which). The clonotype was recovered from a human donor who was either an allogeneic HSCT recipient or a stem cell or donor lymphocyte infusion donor (not recorded which). It is not recorded whose cells these are; they may come from a transplant donor.

The DNA of the CDR3 is TGTGCCACCAGTGATCCGACAGCCCCGGAGACCCAGTACTTC. Amino acids: CATSDPTAPETQYF. The rearrangement uses TRBV24-1 and TRBJ2-5; D is perhaps TRBD1 (5 bases). CDR3 length equals 14 residues. Germline-derived CDR1 and CDR2 are KGHDR and SFDVKD. The germline V and J ends were trimmed by 3 bases and 5 bases, with 12 bases remaining between them.